This TCR beta chain was profiled in a study of beta chain features in type 1 diabetes. This CDR3 is built from 14 residues. V dropped 5 bases and J dropped 4; count of bases not matched to a gene: 3. Germline lookup yields CDR1 SGHTA and CDR2 FQGNSA. Turning to this clone: The target antigen is unknown.

Reverse transcribing all isolated RNA meant expressed TCRB transcripts were sequenced. The table came from immunoSEQ multiplex PCR; TCRdb's copy has only in-frame clones and leaves some out. The sample has some 120,000 clones, roughly a sixth seen once. Points from the study as a whole: Within the patient group, naive, central memory and Treg TCRB repertoires appeared more similar to each other than within healthy donors. Patients with Type 1 diabetes showed moderately but significantly shorter TCRB CDR3s in all four CD4+ subsets.

The sequence derives from a man aged 18 to 35 with type 1 diabetes. Sequenced sample: central memory CD4+ T cells from blood. The chain links TRBV7-2 to TRBJ2-5; 11 nucleotides align to TRBD2. Here the CDR3 DNA reads TGTGCCAGCAGCATAGGACTAGCGGGAGAGACCCAGTACTTC. Translating it yields CASSIGLAGETQYF.